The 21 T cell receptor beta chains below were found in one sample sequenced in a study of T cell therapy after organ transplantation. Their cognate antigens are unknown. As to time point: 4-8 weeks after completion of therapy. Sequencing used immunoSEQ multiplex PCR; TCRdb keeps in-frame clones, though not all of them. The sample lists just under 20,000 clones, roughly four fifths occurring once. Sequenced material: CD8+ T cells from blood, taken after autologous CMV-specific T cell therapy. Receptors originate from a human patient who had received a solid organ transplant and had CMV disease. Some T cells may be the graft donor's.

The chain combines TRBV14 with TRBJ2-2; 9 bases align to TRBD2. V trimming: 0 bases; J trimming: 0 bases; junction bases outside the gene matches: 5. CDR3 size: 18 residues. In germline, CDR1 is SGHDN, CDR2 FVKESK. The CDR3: CASSQDVIAGANTGELFF. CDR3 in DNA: TGTGCCAGCAGCCAAGATGTGATAGCGGGGGCGAACACCGGGGAGCTGTTTTTT.

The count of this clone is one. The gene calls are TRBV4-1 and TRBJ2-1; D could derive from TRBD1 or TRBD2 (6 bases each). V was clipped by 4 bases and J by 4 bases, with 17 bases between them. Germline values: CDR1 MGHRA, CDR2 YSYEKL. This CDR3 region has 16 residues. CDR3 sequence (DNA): TGCGCCAGCAGCCTCACAGGGACTTACGAATACAATGAGCAGTTCTTC. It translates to CASSLTGTYEYNEQFF.

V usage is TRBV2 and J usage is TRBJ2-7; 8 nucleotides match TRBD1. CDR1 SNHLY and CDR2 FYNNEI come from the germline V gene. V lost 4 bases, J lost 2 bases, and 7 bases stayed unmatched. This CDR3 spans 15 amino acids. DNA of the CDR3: TGTGCCAGCAGTGTAGCTTTGGACAGGGCCTACGAGCAGTACTTC. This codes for CASSVALDRAYEQYF.

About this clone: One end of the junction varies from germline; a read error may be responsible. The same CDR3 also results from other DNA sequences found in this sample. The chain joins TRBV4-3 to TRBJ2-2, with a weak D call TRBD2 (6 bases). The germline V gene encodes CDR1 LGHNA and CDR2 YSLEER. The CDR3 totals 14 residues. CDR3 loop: CASSQGTGAGELFF. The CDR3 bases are TGCGCCAGCAGTCAAGGGACTGGGGCCGGGGAGCTGTTTTTT.

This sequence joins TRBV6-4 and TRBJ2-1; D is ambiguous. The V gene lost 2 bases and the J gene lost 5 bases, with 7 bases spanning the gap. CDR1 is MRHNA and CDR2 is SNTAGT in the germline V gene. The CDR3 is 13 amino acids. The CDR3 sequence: CASSDQNHNEQFF. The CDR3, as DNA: TGTGCCAGCAGTGACCAGAATCACAATGAGCAGTTCTTC.

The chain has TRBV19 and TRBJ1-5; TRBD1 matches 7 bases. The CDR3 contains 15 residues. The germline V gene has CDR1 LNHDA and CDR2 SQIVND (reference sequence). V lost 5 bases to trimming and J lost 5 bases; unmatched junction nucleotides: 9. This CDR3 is CASSSNRGGDQPQHF. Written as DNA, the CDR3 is TGTGCCAGTAGTTCAAACAGGGGCGGGGATCAGCCCCAGCATTTT. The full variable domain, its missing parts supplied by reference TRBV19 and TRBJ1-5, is DGGITQSPKYLFRKEGQNVTLSCEQNLNHDAMYWYRQDPGQGLRLIYYSQIVNDFQKGDIAEGYSVSREKKESFPLTVTSAQKNPTAFYLCASSSNRGGDQPQHFGDGTRLSIL.

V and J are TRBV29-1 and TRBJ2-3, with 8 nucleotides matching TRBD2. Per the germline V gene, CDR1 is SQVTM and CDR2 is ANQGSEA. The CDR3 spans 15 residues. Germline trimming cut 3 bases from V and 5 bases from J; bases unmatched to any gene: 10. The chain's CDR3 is CSVDETSESEDTQYF. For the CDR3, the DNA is TGCAGCGTTGACGAGACTAGCGAGTCTGAAGATACGCAGTATTTT.

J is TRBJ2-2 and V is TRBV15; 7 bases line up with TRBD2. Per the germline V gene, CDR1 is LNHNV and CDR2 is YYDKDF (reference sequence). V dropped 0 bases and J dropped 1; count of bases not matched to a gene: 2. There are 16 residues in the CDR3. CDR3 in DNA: TGTGCCACCAGCAGAGAAGGGGAGGGGAACACCGGGGAGCTGTTTTTT. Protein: CATSREGEGNTGELFF.

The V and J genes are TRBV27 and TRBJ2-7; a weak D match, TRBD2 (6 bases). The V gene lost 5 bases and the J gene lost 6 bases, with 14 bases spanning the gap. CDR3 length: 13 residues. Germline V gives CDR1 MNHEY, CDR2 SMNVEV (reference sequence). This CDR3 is CASSPEGLSEQYF. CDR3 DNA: TGTGCCAGCAGTCCCGAAGGACTAAGCGAGCAGTACTTC.

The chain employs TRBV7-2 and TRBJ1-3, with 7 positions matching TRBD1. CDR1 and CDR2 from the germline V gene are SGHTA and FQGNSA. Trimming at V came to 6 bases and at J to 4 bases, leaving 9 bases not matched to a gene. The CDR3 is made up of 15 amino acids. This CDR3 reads CASSLEGAWGNTIYF. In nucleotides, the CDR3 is TGTGCCAGCAGTCTAGAGGGGGCATGGGGAAACACCATATATTTT.

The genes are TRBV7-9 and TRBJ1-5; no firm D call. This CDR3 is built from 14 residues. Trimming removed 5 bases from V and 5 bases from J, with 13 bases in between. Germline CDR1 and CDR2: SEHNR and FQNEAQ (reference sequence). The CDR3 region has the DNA TGTGCCAGCAGCGTGGGAGGTCCCCATCAGCCCCAGCATTTT. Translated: CASSVGGPHQPQHF.

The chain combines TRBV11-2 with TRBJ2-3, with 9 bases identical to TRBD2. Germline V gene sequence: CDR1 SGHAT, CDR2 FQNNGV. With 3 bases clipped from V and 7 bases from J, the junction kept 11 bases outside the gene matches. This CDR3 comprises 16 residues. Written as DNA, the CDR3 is TGTGCCAGCAGCTTCCCGTTAGCGGGGGTTCTTTATACGCAGTATTTT. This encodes CASSFPLAGVLYTQYF.

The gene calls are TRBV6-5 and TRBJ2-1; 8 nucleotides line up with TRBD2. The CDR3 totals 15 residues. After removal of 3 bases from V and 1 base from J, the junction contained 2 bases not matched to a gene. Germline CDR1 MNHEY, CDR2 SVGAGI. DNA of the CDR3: TGTGCCAGCAGTTATACGGGGGGGTCCTACAATGAGCAGTTCTTC. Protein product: CASSYTGGSYNEQFF.

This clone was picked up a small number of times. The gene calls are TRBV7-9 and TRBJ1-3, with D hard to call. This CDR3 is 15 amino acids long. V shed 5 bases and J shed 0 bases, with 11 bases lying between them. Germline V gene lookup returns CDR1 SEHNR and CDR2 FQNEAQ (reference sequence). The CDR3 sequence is CASSALSVSGNTIYF. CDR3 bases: TGTGCCAGCAGCGCCCTCAGCGTCTCTGGAAACACCATATATTTT. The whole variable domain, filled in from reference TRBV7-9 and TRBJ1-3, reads DTGVSQNPRHKITKRGQNVTFRCDPISEHNRLYWYRQTLGQGPEFLTYFQNEAQLEKSRLLSDRFSAERPKGSFSTLEIQRTEQGDSAMYLCASSALSVSGNTIYFGEGSWLTVV.

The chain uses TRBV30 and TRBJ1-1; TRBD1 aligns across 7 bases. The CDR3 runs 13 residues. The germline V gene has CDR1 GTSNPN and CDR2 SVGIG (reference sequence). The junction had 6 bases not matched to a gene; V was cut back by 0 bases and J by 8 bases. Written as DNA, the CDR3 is TGTGCCTGGAGTGTCGGAGGGGGCGCCGAAGCTTTCTTT. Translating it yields CAWSVGGGAEAFF. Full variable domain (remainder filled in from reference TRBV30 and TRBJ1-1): SQTIHQWPATLVQPVGSPLSLECTVEGTSNPNLYWYRQAAGRGLQLLFYSVGIGQISSEVPQNLSASRPQDRQFILSSKKLLLSDSGFYLCAWSVGGGAEAFFGQGTRLTVV.

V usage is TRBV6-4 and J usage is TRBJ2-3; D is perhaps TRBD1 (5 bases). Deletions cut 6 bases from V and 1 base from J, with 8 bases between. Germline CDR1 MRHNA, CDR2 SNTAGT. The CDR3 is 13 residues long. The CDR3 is CASSLTGTDTQYF. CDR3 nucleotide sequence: TGTGCCAGCAGCCTGACAGGCACAGATACGCAGTATTTT.

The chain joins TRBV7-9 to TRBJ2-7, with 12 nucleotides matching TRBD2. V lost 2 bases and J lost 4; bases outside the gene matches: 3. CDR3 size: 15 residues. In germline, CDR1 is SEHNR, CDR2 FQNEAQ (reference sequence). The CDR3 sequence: CASSLLAGGPYEQYF. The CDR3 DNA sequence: TGTGCCAGCAGCTTACTAGCGGGAGGGCCTTACGAGCAGTACTTC.

CDR3 residues: CASSIGSGVLTEAFF. The DNA for the CDR3 is TGTGCCAGTAGTATAGGATCAGGGGTCCTCACTGAAGCTTTCTTT. The chain carries TRBV19 and TRBJ1-1, with D tentatively TRBD1 (6 bases). V was shortened by 1 base and J by 4 bases, with 13 bases between the two germline ends. The CDR3 covers 15 residues. CDR1 and CDR2 from the germline V gene are LNHDA and SQIVND (reference sequence).

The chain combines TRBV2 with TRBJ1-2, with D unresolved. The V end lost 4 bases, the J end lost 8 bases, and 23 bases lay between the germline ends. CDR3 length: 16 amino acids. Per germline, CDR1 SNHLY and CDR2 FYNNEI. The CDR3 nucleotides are TGTGCCAGCAGTGGGTCTGCCTCCTCGACCTTTTCCGGCTACACCTTC. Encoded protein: CASSGSASSTFSGYTF.

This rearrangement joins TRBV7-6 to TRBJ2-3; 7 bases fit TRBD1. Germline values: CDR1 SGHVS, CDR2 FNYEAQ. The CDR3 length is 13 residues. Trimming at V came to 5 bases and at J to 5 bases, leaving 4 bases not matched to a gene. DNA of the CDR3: TGTGCCAGCAGCGGATACAGGGGAGATACGCAGTATTTT. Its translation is CASSGYRGDTQYF.

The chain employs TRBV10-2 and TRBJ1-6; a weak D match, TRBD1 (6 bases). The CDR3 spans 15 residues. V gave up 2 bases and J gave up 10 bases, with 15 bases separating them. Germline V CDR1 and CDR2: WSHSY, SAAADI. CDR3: CASSETSGEGSPLHF. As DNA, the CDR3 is TGCGCCAGCAGTGAGACCTCAGGGGAGGGATCACCCCTCCACTTT.